Shown below are 9 T cell receptor beta chains from a single sample sequenced in a study of cytomegalovirus exposure and HLA in healthy donors. Primers: 60 Vbeta forward and 13 Jbeta reverse. Profiling relied on immunoSEQ multiplex PCR, and the TCRdb table lists in-frame clones only, not all of them. This sample has 180,000 or so clones, with roughly 79% found just once. The material sequenced was PBMCs. These receptor sequences come from a woman in her twenties or thirties in good health and CMV-seropositive.

This clone has a handful of counts. The chain employs TRBV2 and TRBJ1-5; D possibly corresponds to TRBD1 (5 bases). The CDR3 length is 13 residues. The germline V gene has CDR1 SNHLY and CDR2 FYNNEI. V dropped 8 bases and J dropped 6 bases, with 14 bases sitting between them. The CDR3 coding sequence is TGTGCCAGCGGCAAAGAAGGGGCTCAGCCCCAGCATTTT. Its protein product is CASGKEGAQPQHF.

Only a few counts were recorded for this clone. The gene calls are TRBV6-4 and TRBJ2-3; 9 bases agree with TRBD1. The germline CDR1 and CDR2 sequences are MRHNA and SNTAGT. The CDR3 extends over 16 amino acids. The V segment lost 7 bases and the J segment 3 bases; nucleotides outside the gene matches: 11. The CDR3 loop reads CASILDRGGWTDTQYF. The CDR3 region has the DNA TGTGCCAGCATCTTGGACAGGGGCGGGTGGACAGATACGCAGTATTTT.

V and J are TRBV4-3 and TRBJ1-5; weak D call: TRBD1 (5 bases). This CDR3 contains 15 residues. Per the germline V gene, CDR1 is LGHNA and CDR2 is YSLEER. Trimming cost V 0 bases and J 6 bases, with 12 bases left between them. CDR3: CASSQDRAGSQPQHF. CDR3 DNA: TGCGCCAGCAGCCAAGATAGGGCAGGGTCTCAGCCCCAGCATTTT.

The chain links TRBV2 to TRBJ1-1, with 10 bases identical to TRBD1. The V gene end was trimmed by 6 bases and the J gene end by 4 bases; junction bases not matched to a gene: 5. Germline assignment: CDR1 SNHLY and CDR2 FYNNEI. This CDR3 comprises 14 residues. CDR3 region: CASRTGQGFTEAFF. The CDR3, as DNA: TGTGCCAGCAGAACGGGACAGGGGTTCACTGAAGCTTTCTTT.

The V call is TRBV20-1, the J call TRBJ2-1; D is possibly TRBD1 (5 bases). V dropped 2 bases and J dropped 8 bases, with 7 bases sitting between them. This CDR3 is built from 11 residues. CDR1 and CDR2 from the germline V gene are DFQATT and SNEGSKA (reference sequence). The CDR3 loop is CSARLGHEQFF. CDR3 DNA sequence: TGCAGTGCTAGACTGGGGCATGAGCAGTTCTTC.

The rearrangement uses TRBV5-1 and TRBJ1-1; D gene uncertain. CDR1 and CDR2 from the germline V gene are SGHRS and YFSETQ. There are 14 residues in the CDR3. Trimming removed 3 bases at V and 1 base at J, with 10 bases between. CDR3 nucleotide sequence: TGCGCCAGCAGCTCTCAGGCGCAGAACACTGAAGCTTTCTTT. This sequence encodes CASSSQAQNTEAFF.

V usage is TRBV28 and J usage is TRBJ1-1, with 8 bases matching TRBD1. The CDR3 has 14 residues. Trimming cost V 3 bases and J 7 bases; bases outside gene matches: 7. Germline CDR1 is MDHEN and CDR2 is SYDVKM. The CDR3 DNA is TGTGCCAGCAGTTTCCGGGCAGGGGGCTTTGAAGCTTTCTTT. Translated, it gives CASSFRAGGFEAFF.

The chain joins TRBV28 to TRBJ2-3; TRBD2 matches at 7 bases. Germline V gives CDR1 MDHEN, CDR2 SYDVKM. The CDR3 runs to 13 residues. The J segment lost 7 bases and the V segment lost 3 bases, leaving 4 bases of the junction unmatched. CDR3 residues: CASSLGGTYTQYF. The CDR3 DNA is TGTGCCAGCAGTTTGGGGGGGACCTATACGCAGTATTTT. The full variable domain, in which reference TRBV28 and TRBJ2-3 provide the parts outside the CDR3, is DVKVTQSSRYLVKRTGEKVFLECVQDMDHENMFWYRQDPGLGLRLIYFSYDVKMKEKGDIPEGYSVSREKKERFSLILESASTNQTSMYLCASSLGGTYTQYFGPGTRLTVL.

The chain carries TRBV28 and TRBJ1-2; 9 bases are shared with TRBD1. V lost 4 bases, J lost 4 bases, and 7 bases stayed unmatched. The CDR3 is 15 amino acids. CDR1 and CDR2 from the germline V gene are MDHEN and SYDVKM. The CDR3 DNA follows: TGTGCCAGCAGTTCCGGGACAGGGAGCACCTATGGCTACACCTTC. Translating gives CASSSGTGSTYGYTF.